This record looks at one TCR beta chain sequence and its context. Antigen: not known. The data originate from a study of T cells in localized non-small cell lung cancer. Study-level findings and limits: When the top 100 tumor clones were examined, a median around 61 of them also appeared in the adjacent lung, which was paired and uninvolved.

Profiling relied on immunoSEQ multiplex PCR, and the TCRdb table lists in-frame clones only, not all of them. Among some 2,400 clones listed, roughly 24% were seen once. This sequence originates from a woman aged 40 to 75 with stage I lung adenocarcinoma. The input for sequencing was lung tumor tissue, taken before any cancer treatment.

The CDR3 spells CASSQDTSVPFEQYF. CDR3 DNA: TGCGCCAGCAGCCAAGATACTAGCGTTCCCTTCGAGCAGTACTTC. V and J are TRBV4-1 and TRBJ2-7; 7 nucleotides align to TRBD2. The CDR3 consists of 15 residues. Germline loops: CDR1 MGHRA, CDR2 YSYEKL. J was trimmed by 6 bases and V by 0 bases; bases with no gene match: 8.